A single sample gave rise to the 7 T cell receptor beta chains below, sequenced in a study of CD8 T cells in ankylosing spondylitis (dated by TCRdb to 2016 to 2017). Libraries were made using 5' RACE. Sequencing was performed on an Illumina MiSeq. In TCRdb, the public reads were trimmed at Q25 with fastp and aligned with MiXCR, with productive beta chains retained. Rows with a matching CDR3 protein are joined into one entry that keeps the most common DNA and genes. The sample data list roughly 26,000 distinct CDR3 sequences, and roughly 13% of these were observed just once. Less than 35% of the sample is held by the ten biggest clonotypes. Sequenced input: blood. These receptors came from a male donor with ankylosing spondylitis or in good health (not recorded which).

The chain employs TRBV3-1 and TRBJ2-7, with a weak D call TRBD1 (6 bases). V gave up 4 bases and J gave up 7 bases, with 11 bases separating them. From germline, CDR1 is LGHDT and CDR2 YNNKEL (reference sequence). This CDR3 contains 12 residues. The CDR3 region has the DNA TGTGCCAGCAGCCTTGACCAGGGGGAGCAGTACGTC. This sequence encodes CASSLDQGEQYV.

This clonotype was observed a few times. The CDR3 sequence: CASSLGGLKTQYF. CDR3 bases: TGTGCCAGCAGCTTAGGTGGGCTAAAGACCCAGTACTTC. The chain links TRBV7-9 to TRBJ2-5; unclear D gene. The CDR3 totals 13 residues. The V gene lost 1 base and the J gene lost 6 bases, with 9 bases spanning the gap. The germline CDR1 and CDR2 sequences are SEHNR and FQNEAQ (reference sequence).

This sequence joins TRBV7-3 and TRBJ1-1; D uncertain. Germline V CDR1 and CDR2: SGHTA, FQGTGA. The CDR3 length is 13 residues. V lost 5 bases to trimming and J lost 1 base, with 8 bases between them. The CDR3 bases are TGTGCCAGCAGCCCTCAGGAGAACACTGAAGCTTTCTTT. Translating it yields CASSPQENTEAFF.

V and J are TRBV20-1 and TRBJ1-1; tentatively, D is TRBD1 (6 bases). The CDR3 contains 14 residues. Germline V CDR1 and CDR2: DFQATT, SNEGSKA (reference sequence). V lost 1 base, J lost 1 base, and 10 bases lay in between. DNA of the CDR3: TGCAGTGCTAGAGTTCTACAGGGGAACACTGAAGCTTTCTTT. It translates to CSARVLQGNTEAFF.

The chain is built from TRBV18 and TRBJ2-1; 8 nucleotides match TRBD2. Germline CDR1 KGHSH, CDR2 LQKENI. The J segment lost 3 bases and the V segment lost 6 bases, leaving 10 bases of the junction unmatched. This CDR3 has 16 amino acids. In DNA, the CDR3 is TGTGCCAGCTCGTCTATGAGCGGGAGTCGCTACAATGAGCAGTTCTTC. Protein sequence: CASSSMSGSRYNEQFF.

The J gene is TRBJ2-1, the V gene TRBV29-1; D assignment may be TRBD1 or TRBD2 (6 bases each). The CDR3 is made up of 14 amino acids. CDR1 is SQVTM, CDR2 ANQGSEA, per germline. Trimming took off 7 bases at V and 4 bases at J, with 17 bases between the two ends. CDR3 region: CSATGVDRYNEQFF. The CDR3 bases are TGCAGCGCAACGGGGGTGGACAGATACAATGAGCAGTTCTTC.

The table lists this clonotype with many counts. The CDR3 DNA follows: TGTGCCAGCAGCCCCGAGGGCCTGGCGAACACTGAAGCTTTCTTT. Translating it yields CASSPEGLANTEAFF. The J gene is TRBJ1-1, the V gene TRBV7-3; D is unresolved. CDR3 length: 15 amino acids. CDR1 and CDR2 (germline): SGHTA, FQGTGA. The V end lost 5 bases, the J end lost 1 base, and 14 bases lay between the germline ends.